Listed below are T cell receptor beta chains from one sample, sequenced in a study of graft-versus-host responses after intestinal transplantation. For these TCRs, the target antigens are not known. Profiled with immunoSEQ multiplex PCR; TCRdb holds only in-frame clones, not every one. The table shows around 69,000 clones, with roughly 89% occurring only once. This sample comprised unstimulated CD8+ T cells sorted from spleen or lymph node cells, obtained before transplant. The source of these receptors is a human donor who was the organ donor for an intestinal transplant. Both conserved end residues are part of each CDR3. A D gene is named only where the DNA matches it firmly. Size values are once, few and many counts, or a class for expanded clones, and some rows have none.

d_gene	v_gene	abundance	j_gene	CDR3nt	CDR3aa
NA	TRBV6-5	NA	TRBJ1-2	TGTGCCAGCAGTTACTCTAGGGGGAGTCAGCCCTACACCTTC	CASSYSRGSQPYTF
TRBD2	TRBV28	NA	TRBJ2-3	TGTGCCAGCAGGCGGGGGGGCCTCACAGATACGCAGTATTTT	CASRRGGLTDTQYF
TRBD1	TRBV7-2	NA	TRBJ2-1	TGTGCCAGCAGCTCCGGACAGGGAAGATTCAATGAGCAGTTCTTC	CASSSGQGRFNEQFF
NA	TRBV27	NA	TRBJ1-5	TGTGCCAGCACCTCCCTGGGAGTTGGCAATCAGCCCCAGCATTTT	CASTSLGVGNQPQHF
NA	TRBV2	NA	TRBJ2-1	TGTGCCAGCAGCCACAACCCGAGCGATCCCTACAATGAGCAGTTCTTC	CASSHNPSDPYNEQFF
NA	TRBV5-6	NA	TRBJ1-5	TGTGCCAGCAGCCGTGGAGGGGGCAATCAGCCCCAGCATTTT	CASSRGGGNQPQHF
TRBD1	TRBV29-1	NA	TRBJ1-1	TGCAGCGTTGAGTTGGTGGACAGGGTCGAAGCTTTCTTT	CSVELVDRVEAFF
TRBD1	TRBV5-1	NA	TRBJ1-5	TGCGCCAGCCGCCGGACAGGGGGCTTTAGCAATCAGCCCCAGCATTTT	CASRRTGGFSNQPQHF
TRBD1	TRBV6-5	NA	TRBJ1-3	TGTGCCAGCAGCGGAACAGGGGGCTCTGGAAACACCATATATTTT	CASSGTGGSGNTIYF
NA	TRBV18	NA	TRBJ1-2	TGTGCCAGCTCATCACAGGCTCTCAGGGCCGGGGGCTACACCTTC	CASSSQALRAGGYTF
NA	TRBV5-6	NA	TRBJ1-4	TGTGCCAGCAGCTTCGGTGGAAGAGGGTCACTGGATGAAAAACTGTTTTTT	CASSFGGRGSLDEKLFF
NA	TRBV28	NA	TRBJ1-5	TGTGCCAGCAGCCGTGGACAGCCGGTTTCTACCTATAGCAATCAGCCCCAGCATTTT	CASSRGQPVSTYSNQPQHF
NA	TRBV2	NA	TRBJ1-6	TGTGCCAGCAGTGAAACAGCCCTCCACTTT	CASSETALHF
NA	TRBV6-1	NA	TRBJ1-1	TGTGCCAGCATCCTCTGGAAGAGCGGGACTGAAGCTTTCTTT	CASILWKSGTEAFF
NA	TRBV11-3	NA	TRBJ2-2	TGTGCCAGCAGCTTATCCTGGAACACCGGGGAGCTGTTTTTT	CASSLSWNTGELFF
NA	TRBV5-4	NA	TRBJ1-1	TGTGCCAGCAGCTTGGAGGGGGTTGAAGCTTTCTTT	CASSLEGVEAFF
NA	TRBV6-1	NA	TRBJ1-1	TGTGCCAGCCGAGTAATGAACACTGAAGCTTTCTTT	CASRVMNTEAFF
TRBD1	TRBV27	NA	TRBJ2-3	TGTGCCAGCAGTTTACCGGGACAGGGGACGATTTTT	CASSLPGQGTIF
TRBD1	TRBV6-1	NA	TRBJ2-3	TGTGCCAGCAGTGAAACAGGGGGCCTTGGAGATACGCAGTATTTT	CASSETGGLGDTQYF
TRBD1	TRBV27	NA	TRBJ2-1	TGTGCCAGCAGTTTGCGACAGGGTCGTAATGAGCAGTTCTTC	CASSLRQGRNEQFF
TRBD1	TRBV5-5	NA	TRBJ2-1	TGTGCCAGCAGCTTGGCCGGTTGGACAGGGCTTCTCTACAATGAGCAGTTCTTC	CASSLAGWTGLLYNEQFF
TRBD1	TRBV27	NA	TRBJ1-3	TGTGCCAGCAGTGCAGGGGGATCTGGAAACACCATATATTTT	CASSAGGSGNTIYF
TRBD1	TRBV6-5	NA	TRBJ2-1	TGTGCCAGCAGCTCGCAGGGGGTCGCCCACAATGAGCAGTTCTTC	CASSSQGVAHNEQFF
NA	TRBV19	NA	TRBJ1-5	TGTGCCAGTACCTCGAAAGTGGTCGGGGATCAGCCCCAGCATTTT	CASTSKVVGDQPQHF
TRBD1	TRBV4-3	NA	TRBJ2-1	TGCGCCAGCAGCCAAGATAGTACAGGGGGGTCATACAATGAGCAGTTCTTC	CASSQDSTGGSYNEQFF
TRBD2	TRBV29-1	NA	TRBJ2-5	TGCAGCGCCCTAGCGGGAGGAGAGACCCAGTACTTC	CSALAGGETQYF
TRBD1	TRBV6-4	NA	TRBJ1-1	TGTGCCAGCAGTGAAAAGGCGACAGGGGGCACTGAAGCTTTCTTT	CASSEKATGGTEAFF
NA	TRBV28	few	TRBJ1-1	TGTGCCAGCACCCTTGGGGACATCTCTGAAGCTTTCTTT	CASTLGDISEAFF
TRBD1	TRBV19	NA	TRBJ1-2	TGTGCCAGTAGTAACCTCGACAGGGGCTATGGCTACACCTTC	CASSNLDRGYGYTF
TRBD1	TRBV4-3	NA	TRBJ2-2	TGCGCCAGCAGCCAACTCCGGACAGGGTGGGGCACCGGGGAGCTGTTTTTT	CASSQLRTGWGTGELFF
NA	TRBV6-1	NA	TRBJ2-1	TGTGCCAGCAGTGAAGCCGAGCGGAATGAGCAGTTCTTC	CASSEAERNEQFF
TRBD2	TRBV18	NA	TRBJ2-5	TGTGCCAGCTCTCCGCGGGGGAACCAAGAGACCCAGTACTTC	CASSPRGNQETQYF
NA	TRBV30	NA	TRBJ1-1	TGTGCCTGGGAGGCGGTGGGCACTGAAGCTTTCTTT	CAWEAVGTEAFF
TRBD1	TRBV4-3	NA	TRBJ2-2	TGCGCCAGCAGCCCTCGACAGGGGATAAACACCGGGGAGCTGTTTTTT	CASSPRQGINTGELFF
TRBD2	TRBV5-1	NA	TRBJ2-1	TGCGCCAGCAGCTTGGGGCTAGCGGGGCACTACTCCTACAATGAGCAGTTCTTC	CASSLGLAGHYSYNEQFF
NA	TRBV4-1	NA	TRBJ1-2	TGCGCCAGCAGCCATTGGCAGGGCGAAAACTATGGCTACACCTTC	CASSHWQGENYGYTF
NA	TRBV15	once	TRBJ1-2	TGTGCCACCAGCAGGGATCTTGGTCGGGGGGCGATTGCTAATGGCTACACCTTC	CATSRDLGRGAIANGYTF
TRBD2	TRBV6-1	NA	TRBJ2-5	TGTGCCAGCAGTGCAACACTAGCGGGGGGGTGGGAGACCCAGTACTTC	CASSATLAGGWETQYF
TRBD2	TRBV4-2	NA	TRBJ2-1	TGTGCCAGCAGCCAAGAATTGTCCGCGGGGGGGTCCTACAATGAGCAGTTCTTC	CASSQELSAGGSYNEQFF
TRBD1	TRBV10-3	NA	TRBJ2-5	TGTGCCATCAGTAACAGGGGGACTGAGACCCAGTACTTC	CAISNRGTETQYF
TRBD1	TRBV27	once	TRBJ2-2	TGTGCCAGCAGTCCGGGACAGGTTGTTAACACCGGGGAGCTGTTTTTT	CASSPGQVVNTGELFF
TRBD2	TRBV7-3	once	TRBJ2-3	TGTGCCAGCAGCTTAATAATAGCGGGGGGATCAGATACGCAGTATTTT	CASSLIIAGGSDTQYF
TRBD1	TRBV27	NA	TRBJ2-1	TGTGCCAGCAGCGACCCCGACAGGGTAGGTGATGAGCAGTTCTTC	CASSDPDRVGDEQFF
NA	TRBV13	NA	TRBJ1-1	TGTGCCAGCAGCCTTCGGCGGTTGAACACTGAAGCTTTCTTT	CASSLRRLNTEAFF
TRBD2	TRBV7-2	NA	TRBJ2-3	TGTGCCAGCAGCCTCCGGGGGGGCCTTACAGATACGCAGTATTTT	CASSLRGGLTDTQYF
NA	TRBV5-4	NA	TRBJ2-6	TGTGCCAGCAGGATACAGGGATCTGGGGCCAACGTCCTGACTTTC	CASRIQGSGANVLTF
NA	TRBV4-2	once	TRBJ2-6	TGTGCCAGCAGCCAAGGAGGGGGCTCTGGGGCCAACGTCCTGACTTTC	CASSQGGGSGANVLTF
TRBD2	TRBV7-3	NA	TRBJ2-3	TGTGCCAGCAGCTCACCGACTAGCGGCACAGATACGCAGTATTTT	CASSSPTSGTDTQYF
TRBD2	TRBV7-6	NA	TRBJ2-1	TGTGCCAGCAGCTTCCTTAGCGGGGACCTTAAAGACAATGAGCAGTTCTTC	CASSFLSGDLKDNEQFF
TRBD2	TRBV6-4	few	TRBJ2-2	TGTGCCAGCAGTCCACGGGGGGAGACCGGGGAGCTGTTTTTT	CASSPRGETGELFF
TRBD1	TRBV5-1	NA	TRBJ1-4	TGCGCCAGCACCCAGGGAATAGTAGGGGGCGATTTAGGAAAACTGTTTTTT	CASTQGIVGGDLGKLFF